This T cell receptor (beta chain) came from a study of OX40 agonist ivuxolimab in advanced cancers. Study at large: Participants, 82.7% male, averaged 60 years of age, ranging from 23 to 79.

On this clone: The target antigen is unknown. This sample includes further DNA sequences coding for the same CDR3.

Study findings and constraints: Part of the nonresponder group also had normalized T-cell clonal expansion that was low.

In germline, CDR1 is SGDLS, CDR2 YYNGEE. With 0 bases removed from V and 9 bases from J, the gap between germline ends came to 7 bases. This CDR3 region has 13 residues. The table came from immunoSEQ multiplex PCR; TCRdb's copy has only in-frame clones and leaves some out. The profile shows 65,000 to 90,000 clones, around 90% of them singletons. The genes are TRBV9 and TRBJ1-6; D not resolved. Sample: CD4+ or CD8+ T cells sorted from blood, taken in a trial of the OX40 agonist ivuxolimab. The clonotype comes from an adult with an advanced solid tumor such as melanoma, head and neck, liver or kidney cancer. CDR3 DNA: TGTGCCAGCAGCGTAGCGGGGAGTTCACCCCTCCACTTT. Translating it yields CASSVAGSSPLHF.